Below, one TCR beta chain is given with its context. Its cognate antigen is unknown. The entry originates in a study of T cells in tuberculosis. Looking at the study overall: Sequenced TCRs come from CD1B-GMM tetramer-binding T cells. Findings of the study overall: The TCR-beta difference was not significant; alpha differences partly reflected length. GEM motif frequencies gave roughly 65% accuracy; the GMM repertoire gave almost 90%.

Method: immunoSEQ multiplex PCR; TCRdb's copy keeps in-frame clones and lacks some. The table lists fewer than 45,000 clones, 90% to 95% of them singletons, with roughly 7% in the top ten. The ends were cut back, 5 bases at V and 0 bases at J, with 7 bases in the middle. The germline V gene encodes CDR1 SNHLY and CDR2 FYNNEI. This CDR3 is built from 13 residues. The chain links TRBV2 to TRBJ1-1; D is unclear. This receptor was obtained from a donor aged 10 to 29 with latent tuberculosis or without tuberculosis infection. Sequenced: PBMCs. The CDR3 is CASSTNLNTEAFF. Here the CDR3 DNA reads TGTGCCAGCAGTACAAACCTGAACACTGAAGCTTTCTTT.